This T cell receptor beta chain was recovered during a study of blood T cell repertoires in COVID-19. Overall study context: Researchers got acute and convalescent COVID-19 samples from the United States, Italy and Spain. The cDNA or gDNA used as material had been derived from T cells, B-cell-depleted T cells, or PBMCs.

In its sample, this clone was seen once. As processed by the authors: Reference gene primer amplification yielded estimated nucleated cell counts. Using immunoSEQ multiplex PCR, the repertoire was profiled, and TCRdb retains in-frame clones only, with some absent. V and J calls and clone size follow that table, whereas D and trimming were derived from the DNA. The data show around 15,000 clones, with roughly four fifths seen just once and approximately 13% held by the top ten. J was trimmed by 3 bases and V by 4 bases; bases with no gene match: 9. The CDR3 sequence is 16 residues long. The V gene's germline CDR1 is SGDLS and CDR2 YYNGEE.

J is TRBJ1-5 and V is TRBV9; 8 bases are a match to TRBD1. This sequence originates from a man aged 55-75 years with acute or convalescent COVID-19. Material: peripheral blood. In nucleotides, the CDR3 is TGTGCCAGCAGCCCTGGACAGGGTCTCCCCAATCAGCCCCAGCATTTT. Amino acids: CASSPGQGLPNQPQHF.